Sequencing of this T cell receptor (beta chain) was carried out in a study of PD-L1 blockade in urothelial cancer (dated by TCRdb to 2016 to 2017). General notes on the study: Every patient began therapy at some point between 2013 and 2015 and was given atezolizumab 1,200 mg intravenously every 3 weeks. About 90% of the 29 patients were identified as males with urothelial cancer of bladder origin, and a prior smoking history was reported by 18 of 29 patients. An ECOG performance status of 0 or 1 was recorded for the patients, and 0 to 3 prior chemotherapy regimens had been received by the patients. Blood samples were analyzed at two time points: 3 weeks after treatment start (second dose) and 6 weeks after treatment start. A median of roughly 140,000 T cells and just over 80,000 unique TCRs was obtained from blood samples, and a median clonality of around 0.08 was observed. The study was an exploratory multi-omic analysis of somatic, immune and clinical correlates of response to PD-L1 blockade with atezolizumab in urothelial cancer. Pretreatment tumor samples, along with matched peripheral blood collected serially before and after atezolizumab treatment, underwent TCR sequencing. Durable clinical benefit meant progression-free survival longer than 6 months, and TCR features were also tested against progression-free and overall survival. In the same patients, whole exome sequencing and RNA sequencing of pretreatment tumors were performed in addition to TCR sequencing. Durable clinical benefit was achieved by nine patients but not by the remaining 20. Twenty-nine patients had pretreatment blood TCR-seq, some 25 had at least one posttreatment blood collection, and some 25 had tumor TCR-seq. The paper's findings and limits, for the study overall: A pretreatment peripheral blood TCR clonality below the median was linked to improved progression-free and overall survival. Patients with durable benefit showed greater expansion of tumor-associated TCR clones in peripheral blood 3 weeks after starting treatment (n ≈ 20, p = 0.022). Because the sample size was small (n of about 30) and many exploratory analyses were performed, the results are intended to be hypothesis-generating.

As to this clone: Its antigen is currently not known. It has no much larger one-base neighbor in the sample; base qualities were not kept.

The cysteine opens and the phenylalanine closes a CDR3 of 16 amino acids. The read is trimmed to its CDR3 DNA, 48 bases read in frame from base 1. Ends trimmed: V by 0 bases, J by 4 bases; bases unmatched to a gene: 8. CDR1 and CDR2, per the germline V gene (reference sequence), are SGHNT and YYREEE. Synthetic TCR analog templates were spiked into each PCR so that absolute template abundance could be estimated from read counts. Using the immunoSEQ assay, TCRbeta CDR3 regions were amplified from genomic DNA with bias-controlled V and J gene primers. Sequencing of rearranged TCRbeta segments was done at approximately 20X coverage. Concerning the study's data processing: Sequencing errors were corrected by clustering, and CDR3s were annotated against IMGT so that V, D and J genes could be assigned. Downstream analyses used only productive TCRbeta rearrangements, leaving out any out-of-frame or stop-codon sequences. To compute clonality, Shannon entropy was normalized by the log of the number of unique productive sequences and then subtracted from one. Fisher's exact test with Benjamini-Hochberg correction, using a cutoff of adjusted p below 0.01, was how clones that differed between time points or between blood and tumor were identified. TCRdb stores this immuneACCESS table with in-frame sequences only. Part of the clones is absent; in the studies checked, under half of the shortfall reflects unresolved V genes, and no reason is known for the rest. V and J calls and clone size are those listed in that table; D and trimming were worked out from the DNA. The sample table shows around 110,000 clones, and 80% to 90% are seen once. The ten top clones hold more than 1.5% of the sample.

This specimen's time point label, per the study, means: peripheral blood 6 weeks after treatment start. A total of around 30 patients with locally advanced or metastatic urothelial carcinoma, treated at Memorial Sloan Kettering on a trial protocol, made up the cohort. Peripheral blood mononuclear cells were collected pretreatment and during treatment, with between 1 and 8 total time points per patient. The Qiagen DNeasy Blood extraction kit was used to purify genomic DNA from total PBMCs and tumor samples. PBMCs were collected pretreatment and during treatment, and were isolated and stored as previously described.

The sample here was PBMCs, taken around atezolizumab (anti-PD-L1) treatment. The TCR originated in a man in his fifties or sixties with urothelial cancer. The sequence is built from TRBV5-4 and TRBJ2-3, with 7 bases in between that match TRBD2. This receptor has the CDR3 CASSLGGRAGSDTQYF. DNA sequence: TGTGCCAGCAGCTTGGGTGGGAGGGCCGGGTCAGATACGCAGTATTTT.